The 22 T cell receptor beta chains given below trace back to one sample, sequenced in a study of control samples from healthy donors and cancer patients. Here immunoSEQ multiplex PCR was the method, and the copy in TCRdb shows in-frame clones only, minus some. The sample lists about 130,000 clones, around 92% occurring once. The sequencing input was blood. These receptor sequences come from a woman between 45 and 60 years old in good health.

This chain links TRBV19 with TRBJ1-4, with a tentative D call TRBD1 (6 bases). Germline assignment: CDR1 LNHDA and CDR2 SQIVND (reference sequence). Trimming shortened V by 6 bases and J by 8 bases, and 19 bases separated the two germline ends. This CDR3 region has 15 residues. The CDR3 spells CASRVMSGTSEKLFF. As DNA, the CDR3 is TGTGCCAGTAGGGTCATGTCGGGGACAAGCGAAAAACTGTTTTTT.

The rearrangement joins TRBV5-6 to TRBJ2-1; a possible D gene is TRBD2 (6 bases). Germline CDR1 and CDR2: SGHDT and YYEEEE. This CDR3 region has 14 residues. The ends were cut back, 0 bases at V and 6 bases at J, with 10 bases in the middle. The CDR3: CASSLAGLFNEQFF. The DNA for the CDR3 is TGTGCCAGCAGCTTGGCCGGACTATTCAATGAGCAGTTCTTC.

The rearrangement uses TRBV6-6 and TRBJ2-1; D unresolved. V gave up 3 bases and J gave up 10 bases, with 13 bases separating them. CDR1 is MNHNY, CDR2 SVGAGI, per germline (reference sequence). The CDR3 is 13 residues long. The CDR3 spells CASSYPSSIEQFF. The CDR3 DNA reads TGTGCCAGCAGTTATCCGAGTTCAATAGAGCAGTTCTTC.

The V call is TRBV2, the J call TRBJ1-1; 7 bases are a match to TRBD1. CDR3 length: 14 residues. Trimming cost V 6 bases and J 6 bases; bases outside gene matches: 10. CDR1 and CDR2 from the germline V gene are SNHLY and FYNNEI. The CDR3, as DNA: TGTGCCAGCAGGCCACAGGGGCCAAGCCCTGAAGCTTTCTTT. It specifies CASRPQGPSPEAFF.

The V and J genes are TRBV6-5 and TRBJ1-5, with D unresolved. Germline-derived CDR1 and CDR2 are MNHEY and SVGAGI. The CDR3 totals 14 residues. Trimming pared 6 bases from V and 3 bases from J, leaving 12 bases between. CDR3 coding DNA: TGTGCCAGCAGCGCGCGAAGGGTCAATCAGCCCCAGCATTTT. As protein: CASSARRVNQPQHF.

This chain connects TRBV28 to TRBJ2-1; D is ambiguous. Germline V lookup: CDR1 MDHEN, CDR2 SYDVKM. Between the trimmed V and J ends, which lost 3 bases and 12 bases, there was a span of 12 bases. The CDR3 has 12 amino acids. The CDR3: CASSLSRRRQFF. The CDR3 DNA sequence: TGTGCCAGCAGTTTGAGTCGGAGAAGGCAGTTCTTC.

The rearrangement joins TRBV7-9 to TRBJ1-5; 8 nucleotides align to TRBD1. The CDR3 spans 15 residues. Germline V gene lookup returns CDR1 SEHNR and CDR2 FQNEAQ (reference sequence). The V segment lost 5 bases and the J segment 4 bases; nucleotides outside the gene matches: 7. CDR3 nucleotides: TGTGCCAGCAGCGCGGGGACAGGTAATAATCAGCCCCAGCATTTT. As protein: CASSAGTGNNQPQHF.

The chain carries TRBV30 and TRBJ1-4; D not resolved. The CDR3 spans 13 residues. The germline V gene encodes CDR1 GTSNPN and CDR2 SVGIG (reference sequence). Trimming took 3 bases from V and 7 from J, leaving 12 bases between them. The CDR3 here is CAWSRGGGEKLFF. The CDR3 DNA sequence: TGTGCCTGGAGCCGGGGAGGTGGTGAAAAACTGTTTTTT.

The V call is TRBV28, the J call TRBJ2-7; the D gene is possibly TRBD1 (6 bases). Germline loops: CDR1 MDHEN, CDR2 SYDVKM. The CDR3 is 12 residues long. Trimming cost V 4 bases and J 11 bases, with 15 bases left between them. In nucleotides, the CDR3 is TGTGCCAGCAGTTCCGGGACAAGGGGAGAGTACTTC. It specifies CASSSGTRGEYF.

CDR3 sequence (DNA): TGTGCCAGCAGCGTAAACGTGGGGACTAGCGGCACAGATACGCAGTATTTT. Residues: CASSVNVGTSGTDTQYF. J is TRBJ2-3 and V is TRBV9, with 10 positions matching TRBD2. V lost 1 base, J lost 1 base, and 6 bases stayed unmatched. CDR3 length equals 17 residues. The germline V gene has CDR1 SGDLS and CDR2 YYNGEE.

The V and J genes are TRBV9 and TRBJ2-7; D not certain. Between the trimmed V and J ends, which lost 0 bases and 0 bases, there was a span of 7 bases. The CDR3 sequence is 14 residues long. CDR1 SGDLS and CDR2 YYNGEE come from the germline V gene. The CDR3 sequence: CASSVGTFSYEQYF. Written as DNA, the CDR3 is TGTGCCAGCAGCGTAGGCACCTTCTCCTACGAGCAGTACTTC.

V usage is TRBV7-8 and J usage is TRBJ2-7, with 7 positions matching TRBD1. Germline V gene lookup returns CDR1 SGHVS and CDR2 FQNEAQ. CDR3 length equals 17 residues. With 0 bases clipped from V and 2 bases from J, the junction kept 10 bases outside the gene matches. This CDR3 reads CASSLAHGTVLTYEQYF. CDR3 sequence (DNA): TGTGCCAGCAGCTTAGCGCACGGGACAGTACTAACCTACGAGCAGTACTTC. Filled out from reference TRBV7-8 and TRBJ2-7, the complete variable domain reads GAGVSQSPRYKVAKRGQDVALRCDPISGHVSLFWYQQALGQGPEFLTYFQNEAQLDKSGLPSDRFFAERPEGSVSTLKIQRTQQEDSAVYLCASSLAHGTVLTYEQYFGPGTRLTVT.

The chain has TRBV4-1 and TRBJ2-1, with 9 positions matching TRBD2. Looked up from germline, CDR1 is MGHRA and CDR2 is YSYEKL. After removal of 3 bases from V and 10 bases from J, the junction contained 4 bases not matched to a gene. The CDR3 has 13 amino acids. The chain's CDR3 is CASSQRLAGEQFF. The CDR3 DNA reads as TGCGCCAGCAGCCAGCGTCTAGCGGGGGAGCAGTTCTTC.

The rearrangement links TRBV30 to TRBJ1-6; 9 bases map to TRBD1. The V and J ends lost 1 base and 0 bases, in that order; junction bases with no gene match: 4. Germline V gene sequence: CDR1 GTSNPN, CDR2 SVGIG (reference sequence). The CDR3 consists of 17 residues. CDR3 bases: TGTGCCTGGAGTGCAGGGACAGGGAGCTCCTATAATTCACCCCTCCACTTT. It is translated as CAWSAGTGSSYNSPLHF.

This clone occurred once. The chain carries TRBV6-6 and TRBJ2-1; 12 positions match TRBD2. Per the germline V gene, CDR1 is MNHNY and CDR2 is SVGAGI (reference sequence). The CDR3 length is 15 residues. V lost 2 bases and J lost 10; bases outside the gene matches: 6. CDR3 sequence (DNA): TGTGCCAGCAGTTACGCTGGGACTAGCGGGCCCGAGCAGTTCTTC. This codes for CASSYAGTSGPEQFF.

CDR3 in DNA: TGCGCCAGCAGCTTGGGTGGTTCACCCCTCCACTTT. Protein product: CASSLGGSPLHF. This chain connects TRBV5-1 to TRBJ1-6; D not resolved. The V and J ends lost 0 bases and 9 bases respectively, with 4 bases between them. The germline gives CDR1 SGHRS, CDR2 YFSETQ. CDR3 size: 12 residues.

The rearrangement uses TRBV7-6 and TRBJ1-2, with D uncertain. CDR3 size: 16 residues. The V and J ends lost 1 base and 0 bases respectively, with 12 bases between them. Germline values: CDR1 SGHVS, CDR2 FNYEAQ. DNA of the CDR3: TGTGCCAGCAGCTTAGGGGTGGGCACCTCTAACTATGGCTACACCTTC. Protein product: CASSLGVGTSNYGYTF.

The CDR3 is CATSRPRDREYRTEAFF. As DNA, the CDR3 is TGTGCCACCAGCAGACCCCGGGACAGGGAGTATCGGACTGAAGCTTTCTTT. This chain uses TRBV15 with TRBJ1-1; 9 bases agree with TRBD1. CDR1 is LNHNV, CDR2 YYDKDF, per germline (reference sequence). V shed 2 bases, J shed 5 bases, and the junction held 12 bases outside the gene matches. The CDR3 contains 17 residues.

V is TRBV7-9 and J is TRBJ2-1, with TRBD1 matching over 7 bases. Germline CDR1 and CDR2: SEHNR and FQNEAQ (reference sequence). V shed 5 bases and J 2 bases; nucleotides not matched to a gene: 6. The CDR3 is 15 amino acids. For the CDR3, the DNA is TGTGCCAGCAGCCCGATGACAGGGCCCTACAATGAGCAGTTCTTC. Its protein product is CASSPMTGPYNEQFF.

This chain connects TRBV7-2 to TRBJ1-5; tentative D call: TRBD1 (5 bases). The ends were cut back, 2 bases at V and 3 bases at J, with 11 bases in the middle. Per the germline V gene, CDR1 is SGHTA and CDR2 is FQGNSA. The CDR3 contains 15 residues. For the CDR3, the DNA is TGTGCCAGCAGCTTAAAAATCGGGACCAATCAGCCCCAGCATTTT. It yields the protein CASSLKIGTNQPQHF.

This clone showed up just once. Here the CDR3 DNA reads TGTGCCAGCAGCCCGACAGGGGGCGCGTATGGCTACACCTTC. Translated: CASSPTGGAYGYTF. The J gene is TRBJ1-2, the V gene TRBV3-1 (or the pseudogene TRBV3-2), with 10 bases matching TRBD1. Germline trimming cut 4 bases from V and 5 bases from J; bases unmatched to any gene: 4. Germline V gives CDR1 LGHDT, CDR2 YNNKEL (reference sequence). The CDR3 consists of 14 residues.

V and J are TRBV27 and TRBJ1-4; possible D gene TRBD1, 5 bases. This CDR3 contains 14 residues. V dropped 5 bases and J dropped 8 bases, with 15 bases sitting between them. The V gene's germline CDR1 is MNHEY and CDR2 SMNVEV (reference sequence). In DNA form, the CDR3 reads TGTGCCAGCAGTCCGACTCTGGGGGAGGAAAAACTGTTTTTT. Protein: CASSPTLGEEKLFF. The full variable domain, completed using reference TRBV27 and TRBJ1-4, is EAQVTQNPRYLITVTGKKLTVTCSQNMNHEYMSWYRQDPGLGLRQIYYSMNVEVTDKGDVPEGYKVSRKEKRNFPLILESPSPNQTSLYFCASSPTLGEEKLFFGSGTQLSVL.